The 22 T cell receptor beta chains listed next were all sequenced from one sample in a study of control samples from healthy donors and cancer patients. The table came from immunoSEQ multiplex PCR; TCRdb's copy has only in-frame clones and leaves some out. The table shows some 76,000 clones, with roughly 89% occurring only once. The sequencing input was PBMCs. The origin of the receptors is a man between 60 and 75 years old with lung cancer.

V is TRBV20-1 and J is TRBJ2-5, with D tentatively TRBD2 (5 bases). V was clipped by 3 bases and J by 5 bases, with 13 bases between them. The CDR3 spans 13 residues. Germline loops: CDR1 DFQATT, CDR2 SNEGSKA (reference sequence). CDR3 residues: CSASRGSGETQYF. Written as DNA, the CDR3 is TGCAGTGCTAGTAGAGGGAGTGGGGAGACCCAGTACTTC.

The V and J genes are TRBV7-2 and TRBJ2-2; D gene uncertain. This CDR3 comprises 16 residues. Germline-derived CDR1 and CDR2 are SGHTA and FQGNSA. V gave up 1 base and J gave up 3 bases, with 12 bases separating them. The CDR3 DNA reads TGTGCCAGCAGCTTAGTGGGCAGCTTTTACACCGGGGAGCTGTTTTTT. It translates to CASSLVGSFYTGELFF.

The rearrangement uses TRBV7-3 and TRBJ2-1, with 13 bases fitting TRBD2. This CDR3 has 17 amino acids. The V and J ends lost 5 bases and 8 bases, in that order; junction bases with no gene match: 12. Germline CDR1 reads SGHTA; CDR2 reads FQGTGA. The CDR3, as DNA: TGTGCCAGCAGCCGGGGGCTGACTAGCGGGGGGTTGGATGAGCAGTTCTTC. Its translation: CASSRGLTSGGLDEQFF.

The chain combines TRBV5-1 with TRBJ1-1; D remains ambiguous. The germline CDR1 and CDR2 sequences are SGHRS and YFSETQ. This CDR3 comprises 14 residues. Trimming stripped 0 bases from V and 0 bases from J, with 6 bases between. The CDR3 bases are TGCGCCAGCAGCTTGGCTGCAGTGAACACTGAAGCTTTCTTT. Amino acids: CASSLAAVNTEAFF. Full variable domain (missing parts from reference TRBV5-1 and TRBJ1-1): KAGVTQTPRYLIKTRGQQVTLSCSPISGHRSVSWYQQTPGQGLQFLFEYFSETQRNKGNFPGRFSGRQFSNSRSEMNVSTLELGDSALYLCASSLAAVNTEAFFGQGTRLTVV.

The chain carries TRBV12-3 or TRBV12-4 and TRBJ2-7, with 8 bases that match TRBD1. The CDR3 has 13 residues. Trimming cost V 6 bases and J 3 bases; bases outside gene matches: 4. This CDR3 is CASSRTGNYEQYF. The CDR3 region has the DNA TGTGCCAGCAGCCGGACAGGGAACTACGAGCAGTACTTC.

The chain combines TRBV3-1 (or the pseudogene TRBV3-2) with TRBJ2-3; D remains unclear. V was clipped by 6 bases and J by 4 bases, with 14 bases between them. The CDR3 length is 14 residues. In germline, CDR1 is LGHDT, CDR2 YNNKEL (reference sequence). CDR3 in DNA: TGTGCCAGCAGTCGGACCTCCCGCCCAGATACGCAGTATTTT. Amino acid sequence: CASSRTSRPDTQYF.

This rearrangement joins TRBV7-8 to TRBJ2-7; D is ambiguous. V was clipped by 1 base and J by 6 bases, with 7 bases between them. This CDR3 spans 12 amino acids. Germline V gene lookup returns CDR1 SGHVS and CDR2 FQNEAQ. CDR3 loop: CASSLDSLEQYV. As DNA, the CDR3 is TGTGCCAGCAGCTTAGACAGTCTCGAGCAGTACGTC.

The chain combines TRBV2 with TRBJ1-2; TRBD1 matches at 8 bases. Looked up from germline, CDR1 is SNHLY and CDR2 is FYNNEI. J gave up 7 bases and V 5 bases, and 9 bases lay outside the gene matches. CDR3 length: 14 residues. CDR3 in amino acids: CASSHPGQDFGYTF. DNA of the CDR3: TGTGCCAGCAGTCATCCGGGACAGGATTTTGGCTACACCTTC.

The J gene is TRBJ2-4, the V gene TRBV19; TRBD1 or TRBD2 may be the D gene (5 bases each). Looked up from germline, CDR1 is LNHDA and CDR2 is SQIVND (reference sequence). V gave up 7 bases and J gave up 0 bases, with 13 bases separating them. This CDR3 is built from 15 residues. DNA of the CDR3: TGTGCCAGTACCCAAACTGGGGGAGCCAAAAACATTCAGTACTTC. This sequence encodes CASTQTGGAKNIQYF. The full variable domain, its missing parts supplied by reference TRBV19 and TRBJ2-4, is DGGITQSPKYLFRKEGQNVTLSCEQNLNHDAMYWYRQDPGQGLRLIYYSQIVNDFQKGDIAEGYSVSREKKESFPLTVTSAQKNPTAFYLCASTQTGGAKNIQYFGAGTRLSVL.

The chain has TRBV7-8 and TRBJ1-2; D remains ambiguous. Trimming took off 1 base at V and 7 bases at J, with 10 bases between the two ends. The germline gives CDR1 SGHVS, CDR2 FQNEAQ. The CDR3 length is 13 residues. CDR3 sequence: CASSLGDKGGYTF. CDR3 nucleotides: TGTGCCAGCAGCTTAGGGGATAAGGGTGGCTACACCTTC.

The chain is built from TRBV6-5 and TRBJ2-1; weak D call: TRBD1 (8 bases). V lost 5 bases and J 8 bases, leaving 16 bases between the germline ends. CDR1 MNHEY and CDR2 SVGAGI come from the germline V gene. This CDR3 comprises 14 residues. Here the CDR3 DNA reads TGTGCCAGCAGTCCCCGGACAGGGAGGGATGAGCAGTTCTTC. Its translation is CASSPRTGRDEQFF.

This rearrangement joins TRBV6-5 to TRBJ1-6, with 7 bases lining up with TRBD1. V shed 4 bases and J 7 bases; nucleotides not matched to a gene: 7. In germline, CDR1 is MNHEY, CDR2 SVGAGI. This CDR3 region has 15 residues. CDR3 coding DNA: TGTGCCAGCAGTTCCGATGGGACAGTCAATTCACCCCTCCACTTT. Protein product: CASSSDGTVNSPLHF.

The rearrangement links TRBV2 to TRBJ2-7; no definite D call. Trimming took off 8 bases at V and 8 bases at J, with 10 bases between the two ends. Germline CDR1 reads SNHLY; CDR2 reads FYNNEI. The CDR3 loop spans 10 amino acids. DNA of the CDR3: TGTGCCAGCGGGCGAGACCAGCAGTACTTC. Its protein product is CASGRDQQYF.

V usage is TRBV5-6 and J usage is TRBJ1-5; no reliable D call. V gave up 1 base and J gave up 0 bases, with 5 bases separating them. Germline assignment: CDR1 SGHDT and CDR2 YYEEEE. The CDR3 sequence is 14 residues long. In DNA form, the CDR3 reads TGTGCCAGCAGCTTGACAGTTAGCAATCAGCCCCAGCATTTT. This codes for CASSLTVSNQPQHF.

The rearrangement joins TRBV6-2 or TRBV6-3 to TRBJ1-5; maybe TRBD1 (6 bases). CDR3 length: 15 amino acids. V was trimmed by 5 bases and J by 4 bases, leaving 15 bases between them. CDR1 and CDR2 (germline): MNHEY, SVGEGT. CDR3: CASSPRGQGNQPQHF. As DNA, the CDR3 is TGTGCCAGCAGTCCCCGAGGGCAGGGGAATCAGCCCCAGCATTTT.

The rearrangement joins TRBV6-1 to TRBJ1-4, with no clear D. The CDR3 is made up of 14 amino acids. V lost 0 bases and J 6 bases, leaving 8 bases between the germline ends. CDR1 MNHNS and CDR2 SASEGT come from the germline V gene. CDR3 nucleotides: TGTGCCAGCAGTGAAGCGTGGCAGGATGAAAAACTGTTTTTT. Its translation is CASSEAWQDEKLFF.

The gene calls are TRBV5-1 and TRBJ2-3; 9 nucleotides match TRBD1. Germline loops: CDR1 SGHRS, CDR2 YFSETQ. There are 14 residues in the CDR3. V was clipped by 2 bases and J by 6 bases; unmatched bases: 4. The CDR3 DNA follows: TGCGCCAGCAGCTTCGGACAGGGGCCCGATACGCAGTATTTT. Encoded protein: CASSFGQGPDTQYF.

The rearrangement uses TRBV5-1 and TRBJ2-6; 12 nucleotides match TRBD1. The germline gives CDR1 SGHRS, CDR2 YFSETQ. The CDR3 is 18 residues long. Germline trimming cut 5 bases from V and 4 bases from J; bases unmatched to any gene: 10. The CDR3 sequence is CASRRTGTGGAGANVLTF. The CDR3 nucleotides are TGCGCCAGCAGGAGAACCGGGACAGGGGGCGCCGGGGCCAACGTCCTGACTTTC.

This clone was observed once. The chain combines TRBV5-4 with TRBJ1-1, with TRBD1 identical over 7 bases. With V trimmed by 4 bases and J by 6 bases, 6 bases remained unmatched. The CDR3 is made up of 13 amino acids. The V gene's germline CDR1 is SGHNT and CDR2 YYREEE (reference sequence). The chain's CDR3 is CASSPGTESEAFF. The DNA for the CDR3 is TGTGCCAGCAGCCCCGGGACAGAATCTGAAGCTTTCTTT.

J is TRBJ1-1 and V is TRBV7-9; D uncertain. The CDR3 spans 14 residues. Germline-derived CDR1 and CDR2 are SEHNR and FQNEAQ (reference sequence). The ends were cut back, 1 base at V and 1 base at J, with 7 bases in the middle. The CDR3 nucleotides read TGTGCCAGCAGCTTAGGCGTTGGGAACACTGAAGCTTTCTTT. Residues: CASSLGVGNTEAFF.

This clone was seen a single time. The chain recombines TRBV27 with TRBJ1-2, with TRBD1 matching 7 bases. CDR3 length equals 15 residues. After removal of 2 bases from V and 8 bases from J, the junction contained 11 bases not matched to a gene. Germline V gene lookup returns CDR1 MNHEY and CDR2 SMNVEV (reference sequence). The CDR3 DNA reads as TGTGCCAGCAGTTTAGGTCCAGGGGGGTTTTACGGCTACACCTTC. It codes for CASSLGPGGFYGYTF.

This clone was counted a few times. The rearrangement joins TRBV7-2 to TRBJ2-5; the match to TRBD2 covers 8 bases. After removal of 3 bases from V and 5 bases from J, the junction contained 5 bases not matched to a gene. In germline, CDR1 is SGHTA, CDR2 FQGNSA. The CDR3 runs to 14 residues. The CDR3 DNA reads as TGTGCCAGCAGCTTCGGAGCGGGGGCTGAGACCCAGTACTTC. Protein sequence: CASSFGAGAETQYF.